The source of this TCR beta chain is a study of regulatory T cells in long-lasting Graves disease. Study-level information: Graves' patients (newly diagnosed) had been on antithyroid drugs under 3 months. Whole-study findings and limits: The study found lower TCR diversity in persistent Graves' patients than in newly diagnosed ones. Favored usage of TRBV28, TRBJ1-2 and TRBJ2-5 was recorded in persistent disease.

This CDR3 comprises 15 residues. V lost 5 bases, J lost 4 bases, and 16 bases lay in between. Germline V gene data show CDR1 as SGHTA and CDR2 as FQGNSA. Time point of the sample: newly diagnosed GD, antithyroid drugs for less than 3 months. PBMC RNA served as the TCR library source. This clonotype was observed at least ten times. What it binds is not known. CDR3-region Arm-PCR and iRepertoire HTBI primers produced the TCR beta libraries. Original processing methods: Sequenced samples collectively carried around 60 TRBV and around 15 TRBJ segments. TCRdb itself ran the multiplex PCR reads through MiXCR, one entry per CDR3 protein. The V and J calls and clone size are TCRdb's, not the authors'. The sample yields about 240,000 distinct CDR3 sequences, roughly 21% seen once.

The sequences come from peripheral blood mononuclear cells (PBMCs), collected at new diagnosis, from a patient treated with antithyroid drugs. The rearrangement links TRBV7-2 to TRBJ2-3; D ambiguous. This TCR was sampled from a female donor with Graves disease. CDR3 DNA: TGTGCCAGCAGCCCCCCGATCGCTAGGGCAGATACGCAGTATTTT. It is translated as CASSPPIARADTQYF.